The next 30 T cell receptor beta chains were all read from a single sample in a study of cytomegalovirus exposure and HLA in healthy donors. The PCR used 60 Vbeta and 13 Jbeta primers. Sequencing used immunoSEQ multiplex PCR; TCRdb keeps in-frame clones, though not all of them. The profile shows hundreds of thousands of clones, about 90% of them singletons. Sequences were obtained from PBMCs. These TCRs come from a woman younger than 35 in good health and CMV-seronegative.

The genes are TRBV13 and TRBJ2-7; TRBD1 aligns across 7 bases. The V gene's germline CDR1 is PRHDT and CDR2 FYEKMQ (reference sequence). The CDR3 loop spans 12 amino acids. The junction had 1 base not matched to a gene; V was cut back by 6 bases and J by 2 bases. The CDR3 coding sequence is TGTGCCAGCAGGGGACAGACCTACGAGCAGTACTTC. Its protein is CASRGQTYEQYF.

The chain carries TRBV29-1 and TRBJ2-5; 10 bases are shared with TRBD1. V dropped 1 base and J dropped 4; count of bases not matched to a gene: 6. Germline CDR1 SQVTM, CDR2 ANQGSEA. This CDR3 has 15 residues. This CDR3 reads CSVEGGTGELETQYF. The CDR3 region has the DNA TGCAGCGTTGAAGGGGGGACAGGGGAGTTAGAGACCCAGTACTTC.

V gene TRBV6-1 combines with J gene TRBJ1-2, with D unclear. The V end lost 7 bases, the J end lost 2 bases, and 5 bases lay between the germline ends. This CDR3 contains 11 residues. Germline assignment: CDR1 MNHNS and CDR2 SASEGT. CDR3 residues: CASILNYGYTF. DNA of the CDR3: TGTGCCAGCATACTCAACTATGGCTACACCTTC.

The rearrangement uses TRBV27 and TRBJ2-1; TRBD2 agrees at 9 bases. The CDR3 is 20 residues long. Trimming at V came to 0 bases and at J to 8 bases, leaving 20 bases not matched to a gene. Germline assignment: CDR1 MNHEY and CDR2 SMNVEV (reference sequence). The CDR3 bases are TGTGCCAGCAGTTTATCTAAATTTTCGGCTAGCGGGGTCCCAGGGGATGAGCAGTTCTTC. Protein product: CASSLSKFSASGVPGDEQFF.

The chain recombines TRBV7-2 with TRBJ2-7, with TRBD2 as a possible D gene (6 bases). V lost 2 bases to trimming and J lost 6 bases, with 14 bases between them. Looked up from germline, CDR1 is SGHTA and CDR2 is FQGNSA. There are 14 residues in the CDR3. The CDR3 DNA follows: TGTGCCAGCAGCTTAATGCGGACTAAGCGCGAGCAGTACTTC. Its protein product is CASSLMRTKREQYF. Full variable domain (rest looked up from reference TRBV7-2 and TRBJ2-7): GAGVSQSPSNKVTEKGKDVELRCDPISGHTALYWYRQSLGQGLEFLIYFQGNSAPDKSGLPSDRFSAERTGGSVSTLTIQRTQQEDSAVYLCASSLMRTKREQYFGPGTRLTVT.

This clone occurred once. The chain couples TRBV6-1 to TRBJ2-7; TRBD1 matches 8 bases. This CDR3 is built from 13 residues. V gave up 8 bases and J gave up 2 bases; unmatched junction bases: 5. CDR1 and CDR2 (germline): MNHNS, SASEGT. In DNA form, the CDR3 reads TGTGCCAGCTTGGCAGGGGGCCCCTACGAGCAGTACTTC. Its protein product is CASLAGGPYEQYF.

The table lists this clone with a few counts. The V and J genes are TRBV9 and TRBJ1-1; D possibly corresponds to TRBD1 (5 bases). Trimming removed 6 bases at V and 1 base at J, with 10 bases between. Germline CDR1 and CDR2: SGDLS and YYNGEE. CDR3 length: 13 amino acids. The CDR3 DNA is TGTGCCAGCAACAACGGACAGAACACTGAAGCTTTCTTT. Encoded protein: CASNNGQNTEAFF.

This chain connects TRBV2 to TRBJ1-2; 7 positions match TRBD1. The germline V gene has CDR1 SNHLY and CDR2 FYNNEI. J gave up 2 bases and V 5 bases, and 8 bases lay outside the gene matches. CDR3 length equals 15 residues. The CDR3 reads CASSTTTGMNYGYTF. CDR3 DNA sequence: TGTGCCAGCAGTACTACGACAGGGATGAACTATGGCTACACCTTC.

This chain joins TRBV10-3 and TRBJ2-7; D perhaps matches TRBD1 (6 bases). There are 15 residues in the CDR3. Trimming took 3 bases from V and 5 from J, leaving 17 bases between them. The V gene's germline CDR1 is ENHRY and CDR2 SYGVKD. The DNA for the CDR3 is TGTGCCATCAGTGAAACAGGGTCATCTTTGAACGAGCAGTACTTC. Translated: CAISETGSSLNEQYF.

The chain combines TRBV12-2 with TRBJ2-1; TRBD1 is the table's D call, not checked against the DNA. TRBV12-2 is flagged as a pseudogene. This CDR3 spans 15 amino acids. CDR3 sequence: CASRPRTDDYNEQFF. CDR3 DNA sequence: TGTGCAAGTCGCCCCAGGACAGACGACTACAATGAGCAGTTCTTC.

The genes are TRBV15 and TRBJ1-2; TRBD1 aligns across 7 bases. The CDR3 contains 14 residues. Germline V gene sequence: CDR1 LNHNV, CDR2 YYDKDF (reference sequence). The V segment lost 2 bases and the J segment 5 bases; nucleotides outside the gene matches: 5. The CDR3 region has the DNA TGTGCCACCAGCAGACAAGACAGGGATTATGGCTACACCTTC. Protein product: CATSRQDRDYGYTF.

The genes are TRBV18 and TRBJ1-4; D might be TRBD1 (5 bases). This CDR3 has 15 residues. Germline CDR1 and CDR2: KGHSH and LQKENI. Trimming left V 2 bases short and J 6 bases short, with 13 bases between. CDR3 in amino acids: CASSPWQGGDEKLFF. As DNA, the CDR3 is TGTGCCAGCTCACCATGGCAGGGCGGGGATGAAAAACTGTTTTTT.

This sequence joins TRBV9 and TRBJ2-6, with a weak D call TRBD2 (5 bases). Germline V gene lookup returns CDR1 SGDLS and CDR2 YYNGEE. V dropped 4 bases and J dropped 4 bases, with 9 bases sitting between them. The CDR3 consists of 14 residues. CDR3 sequence reads: CASSPPGGANVLTF. The CDR3 DNA follows: TGTGCCAGCAGCCCCCCGGGAGGGGCCAACGTCCTGACTTTC.

This rearrangement joins TRBV27 to TRBJ2-3; TRBD2 matches at 9 bases. The CDR3 loop spans 16 amino acids. Germline V gives CDR1 MNHEY, CDR2 SMNVEV (reference sequence). With 6 bases clipped from V and 7 bases from J, the junction kept 14 bases outside the gene matches. The CDR3: CASSPPAGGSLNTQYF. In DNA, the CDR3 is TGTGCCAGCAGCCCCCCCGCGGGGGGGAGCTTGAATACGCAGTATTTT.

The CDR3 reads CASSLLQSNTGELFF. The CDR3 DNA reads as TGCGCCAGCAGCTTGCTACAGTCGAACACCGGGGAGCTGTTTTTT. The genes are TRBV5-1 and TRBJ2-2; D is ambiguous. V lost 1 base, J lost 0 bases, and 7 bases lay in between. The CDR3 consists of 15 residues. Per the germline V gene, CDR1 is SGHRS and CDR2 is YFSETQ.

The J gene is TRBJ2-1, the V gene TRBV9; 7 nucleotides align to TRBD2. The CDR3 contains 15 residues. Germline V gene data show CDR1 as SGDLS and CDR2 as YYNGEE. Unmatched junction bases numbered 2, after V lost 0 bases and J lost 2 bases. CDR3 in amino acids: CASSVVGGAYNEQFF. In DNA, the CDR3 is TGTGCCAGCAGCGTAGTGGGGGGGGCCTACAATGAGCAGTTCTTC.

This sequence joins TRBV5-1 and TRBJ1-6; 8 bases fit TRBD1. CDR1 and CDR2 from the germline V gene are SGHRS and YFSETQ. The CDR3 is 15 amino acids. V trimming: 0 bases; J trimming: 8 bases; junction bases outside the gene matches: 4. The CDR3 loop reads CASSLGTGKDSPLHF. CDR3 nucleotide sequence: TGCGCCAGCAGCTTGGGGACAGGGAAGGATTCACCCCTCCACTTT.

The J gene is TRBJ2-5, the V gene TRBV5-6, with D uncertain. Trimming took 6 bases from V and 5 from J, leaving 20 bases between them. Per the germline V gene, CDR1 is SGHDT and CDR2 is YYEEEE. The length of the CDR3 is 15 residues. This CDR3 reads CASTVGPPVRETQYF. The DNA of the CDR3 is TGTGCCAGCACCGTCGGCCCCCCGGTGAGGGAGACCCAGTACTTC.

V usage is TRBV13 and J usage is TRBJ1-5; TRBD1 is a possible D gene (6 bases). Trimming removed 5 bases at V and 9 bases at J, with 11 bases between. Germline V gene sequence: CDR1 PRHDT, CDR2 FYEKMQ (reference sequence). This CDR3 is built from 12 residues. The CDR3 here is CASSIQGWPQHF. The CDR3 nucleotides are TGTGCCAGCAGCATACAGGGCTGGCCCCAGCATTTT.

The chain has TRBV7-2 and TRBJ2-2; the match to TRBD2 covers 8 bases. J was trimmed by 7 bases and V by 5 bases; bases with no gene match: 9. The length of the CDR3 is 15 residues. The germline V gene has CDR1 SGHTA and CDR2 FQGNSA. CDR3 in amino acids: CASSPAGGSGGELFF. DNA of the CDR3: TGTGCCAGCAGCCCTGCGGGGGGCTCGGGCGGGGAGCTGTTTTTT.

In this sample, this clone turned up once. V gene TRBV29-1 combines with J gene TRBJ1-2; no reliable D call. V lost 3 bases and J lost 8, with 13 bases in between. Germline assignment: CDR1 SQVTM and CDR2 ANQGSEA. The CDR3 is made up of 12 amino acids. The CDR3 sequence: CSVEGRKAGYTF. CDR3 bases: TGCAGCGTTGAGGGCAGGAAGGCAGGCTACACCTTC. The whole variable domain, filled in from reference TRBV29-1 and TRBJ1-2, reads SAVISQKPSRDICQRGTSLTIQCQVDSQVTMMFWYRQQPGQSLTLIATANQGSEATYESGFVIDKFPISRPNLTFSTLTVSNMSPEDSSIYLCSVEGRKAGYTFGSGTRLTVV.

V usage is TRBV9 and J usage is TRBJ2-3, with TRBD2 matching 7 bases. The CDR3 runs to 16 residues. From germline, CDR1 is SGDLS and CDR2 YYNGEE. Unmatched junction bases numbered 7, after V lost 0 bases and J lost 3 bases. The CDR3: CASSVDPGGPTDTQYF. CDR3 nucleotide sequence: TGTGCCAGCAGCGTAGACCCGGGGGGTCCGACAGATACGCAGTATTTT.

The rearrangement uses TRBV7-2 and TRBJ1-2; the match to TRBD1 covers 7 bases. V was pared by 5 bases and J by 2 bases, with 2 bases of the junction left unmatched. Germline values: CDR1 SGHTA, CDR2 FQGNSA. The length of the CDR3 is 13 residues. CDR3 sequence reads: CASSPQGNYGYTF. The CDR3 region has the DNA TGTGCCAGCAGCCCACAGGGGAACTATGGCTACACCTTC.

This chain connects TRBV27 to TRBJ1-2, with TRBD1 identical over 11 bases. CDR1 and CDR2 (germline): MNHEY, SMNVEV (reference sequence). There are 12 residues in the CDR3. J lost 6 bases, V lost 7 bases, and 1 base had no gene match. Here the CDR3 DNA reads TGTGCCAGCAAGGGACAGGGGGATGGCTACACCTTC. This sequence encodes CASKGQGDGYTF.

This chain uses TRBV2 with TRBJ1-5; 11 bases agree with TRBD1. Germline loops: CDR1 SNHLY, CDR2 FYNNEI. The CDR3 consists of 15 residues. The V segment lost 5 bases and the J segment 4 bases; nucleotides outside the gene matches: 4. For the CDR3, the DNA is TGTGCCAGCAGTTCCGGGACAGGGGGGAATCAGCCCCAGCATTTT. It codes for CASSSGTGGNQPQHF.

The rearrangement joins TRBV7-3 to TRBJ2-5, with a possible D match to TRBD2 (6 bases). V was shortened by 5 bases and J by 0 bases, with 28 bases between the two germline ends. This CDR3 has 20 amino acids. Per the germline V gene, CDR1 is SGHTA and CDR2 is FQGTGA. CDR3 DNA: TGTGCCAGCAGCCTAGCTGGCGGACCTCGGGGACTCGGGTACCAAGAGACCCAGTACTTC. It translates to CASSLAGGPRGLGYQETQYF.

Notes on this clone: Other DNA sequences within the sample encode an identical CDR3. This chain uses TRBV7-9 with TRBJ1-2, with D possibly matching TRBD1 (6 bases). Germline V gives CDR1 SEHNR, CDR2 FQNEAQ (reference sequence). This CDR3 region has 15 residues. The V end lost 9 bases, the J end lost 0 bases, and 17 bases lay between the germline ends. The CDR3 coding sequence is TGTGCCAGTACGCAGGGGCAGATTACTAACTATGGCTACACCTTC. It translates to CASTQGQITNYGYTF.

Only one count was recorded for this clone. The genes are TRBV2 and TRBJ1-6; 8 nucleotides align to TRBD1. The CDR3 is made up of 16 amino acids. From germline, CDR1 is SNHLY and CDR2 FYNNEI. V shed 6 bases, J shed 10 bases, and the junction held 14 bases outside the gene matches. The CDR3 spells CASRQGSQGVGSPLHF. The CDR3 region has the DNA TGTGCCAGCAGACAAGGATCACAGGGGGTAGGCTCACCCCTCCACTTT.

The chain has TRBV2 and TRBJ2-1, with 7 bases that match TRBD1. Germline V gene data show CDR1 as SNHLY and CDR2 as FYNNEI. The CDR3 totals 14 residues. The V gene end was trimmed by 4 bases and the J gene end by 7 bases; junction bases not matched to a gene: 7. The CDR3 loop reads CASSGTGGANEQFF. The CDR3 nucleotides read TGTGCCAGCAGTGGGACAGGTGGTGCGAATGAGCAGTTCTTC.

The chain employs TRBV5-5 and TRBJ1-4; D is unresolved. V was pared by 2 bases and J by 4 bases, with 12 bases between. This CDR3 spans 15 amino acids. CDR1 and CDR2 from the germline V gene are SGHKS and YYEKEE (reference sequence). Written as DNA, the CDR3 is TGTGCCAGCAGCTTCCCCCTTTCAGATAATGAAAAACTGTTTTTT. Amino acids: CASSFPLSDNEKLFF.